These T cell receptor beta chains were read from a single sample in a study of a mutant IDH1 vaccine in newly diagnosed glioma. What these receptors recognize is not known. This table comes from immunoSEQ multiplex PCR, and its TCRdb copy is limited to in-frame clones, with some not included. The sample includes around 78,000 clones, around 85% of them seen just once. The material was PBMCs, obtained from a glioma patient whose treatment included an IDH1 peptide vaccine. These receptors all come from a man aged 25 to 40 with glioma. Some clones in this sample may be carry-over from other donors' samples. The CDR3 runs from the conserved cysteine through the conserved F or W. Clone size is shown for a subset of rows, as once, few, many or a class of expanded clone.

V,J,size,CDR3
TRBV18,TRBJ2-1,-,CASSPELGTGGLDEQFF
TRBV28,TRBJ2-1,-,CASSWTSGRGNEQFF
TRBV4-3,TRBJ1-4,-,CASSQDQGFGEKLFF
TRBV2,TRBJ2-3,-,CASSEDSGGYTDTQYF
TRBV7-6,TRBJ2-7,-,CASSLTGTGLYEQYF
TRBV6-6,TRBJ1-4,-,CASSYSSAGVDEKLFF
TRBV27,TRBJ1-1,-,CASSYGQALVTEAFF
TRBV19,TRBJ2-1,-,CASSPRLAGVGSDEQFF
TRBV6-1,TRBJ1-1,once,CASSEGPNTEAFF
TRBV30,TRBJ1-2,-,CAWSVLGGASGYTF
TRBV9,TRBJ2-1,-,CASSVAVGWGNEQFF
TRBV5-4,-,-,CASSLGPTDGREQYF
TRBV5-1,TRBJ2-5,-,CASSLGQAKETQYF
TRBV18,TRBJ2-2,-,CASSPRTLRGGLDTGELFF
TRBV7-3,TRBJ2-6,-,CASSPSGANVLTF
TRBV27,TRBJ2-7,-,CASSFSGGYEQYF
TRBV30,TRBJ1-2,-,CALTINHYSYGYTF
TRBV7-9,TRBJ2-7,-,CASSLAVEQYF
TRBV27,TRBJ2-3,-,CASSLRSTLAGTSTDTQYF
TRBV30,TRBJ1-1,-,CAWSRQVNTEAFF
TRBV29-1,TRBJ2-7,-,CSVEVVSSYEQYF
TRBV4-1,TRBJ1-6,-,CASSQDAGFYSPLHF
TRBV15,TRBJ1-2,-,CATSNSLKQGAYGYTF
TRBV30,TRBJ2-2,few,CAWSELWDTGELFF
TRBV9,TRBJ2-2,-,CASSVVNFGGLRYTGELFF
TRBV5-5,TRBJ2-5,-,CASSLAFQETQYF
TRBV4-1,TRBJ1-2,-,CASSQRRPGTGSSYGYTF
TRBV2,TRBJ1-5,-,CASSDSNQPQHF
TRBV7-9,-,-,CASSRDTNYEQYF
TRBV7-9,TRBJ2-1,-,CASSPGLAGETQFF
TRBV7-2,TRBJ1-2,-,CASSEVSGGGYGYTF
TRBV27,TRBJ1-2,-,CASRDTGPNYGYTF
TRBV4-3,TRBJ1-1,few,CASSQSSHTEAFF
TRBV28,TRBJ2-7,-,CASSLSPPPRREGYEQYF
TRBV6-1,TRBJ2-2,-,CASRPGQGNSGELFF
TRBV6-6,TRBJ2-1,-,CASSPSSYNEQFF
TRBV10-3,TRBJ2-7,-,CAISAGTGGYEQYF
TRBV27,TRBJ2-1,once,CASSFGSGAEQFF
TRBV2,TRBJ2-7,-,CASRSLQRTDEQYF
TRBV5-1,TRBJ1-3,-,CASRLGQGSGNTIYF
TRBV19,TRBJ1-2,-,CASSAAKRAPRNGYTF
TRBV28,TRBJ2-1,-,CVSRRGLGNEQFF
TRBV5-1,TRBJ2-2,-,CASSKGQDGTGELFF
TRBV7-2,TRBJ1-1,-,CASSLVAGQGILGTEAFF
TRBV7-9,TRBJ2-1,-,CASSRSLVQQFF
TRBV4-1,TRBJ2-3,-,CASSPELDTQYF